These T cell receptor beta chains were read from a single sample in a study of cytomegalovirus exposure and HLA in healthy donors. Generated by immunoSEQ multiplex PCR, the TCRdb table keeps only in-frame clones and is missing some. The repertoire holds approximately 70,000 clones, with approximately 94% as singletons. Sequencing was carried out using PBMCs. The receptors were sampled from a woman aged 18-30 years in good health and CMV-seropositive. CDR3s include the opening cysteine and the closing phenylalanine or tryptophan. D genes are given only for firm matches. Expanded clones get a size class; other rows say once, few or many, or leave the size out.

CASSDSTGGGYTF,TGTGCCAGCAGCGACTCGACAGGGGGCGGCTACACCTTC,TRBJ1-2,few,TRBD1,TRBV7-9
CASSPLLGHGYTF,TGTGCCAGCAGCCCGCTCCTGGGGCATGGCTACACCTTC,TRBJ1-2,-,-,TRBV11-2
CASSSGTGGSYNEQFF,TGTGCCAGCAGCTCCGGGACAGGGGGGTCCTACAATGAGCAGTTCTTC,TRBJ2-1,-,TRBD1,TRBV7-9
CASSYRDRVAVNEQFF,TGTGCCAGTAGTTACCGGGACAGGGTAGCCGTCAATGAGCAGTTCTTC,TRBJ2-1,-,TRBD1,TRBV19
CSAMGQNTGELFF,TGCAGCGCGATGGGACAGAACACCGGGGAGCTGTTTTTT,TRBJ2-2,-,-,TRBV29-1
CASSGVGDRGPPNSPLHF,TGTGCCAGCAGTGGAGTAGGGGACAGGGGGCCACCGAATTCACCCCTCCACTTT,TRBJ1-6,-,TRBD1,TRBV27
CASSTHPPGQGWFFTDTQCF,TGTGCCAGCAGCACTCACCCACCGGGACAGGGGTGGTTCTTCACAGATACGCAGTGTTTT,TRBJ2-3,-,-,TRBV21-1
CASSARTGGYSPLHF,TGTGCCAGCAGTGCCAGGACAGGGGGATACTCACCCCTCCACTTT,TRBJ1-6,-,TRBD1,TRBV28
CASSLSLGEISYEQYF,TGTGCCAGCAGTTTATCGCTTGGAGAAATTTCCTACGAGCAGTACTTC,TRBJ2-7,-,-,TRBV27
CASSPPGLAFNTGELFF,TGTGCCAGCAGCCCCCCCGGGCTAGCGTTTAACACCGGGGAGCTGTTTTTT,TRBJ2-2,-,-,TRBV7-9
CASSPRVGLEQFF,TGTGCCAGCAGCCCGAGGGTGGGCCTAGAGCAGTTCTTC,TRBJ2-1,-,-,TRBV7-2
CASSESGQQNTEAFF,TGCGCCAGCAGCGAATCGGGACAGCAGAACACTGAAGCTTTCTTT,TRBJ1-1,-,TRBD1,TRBV10-2
CASSPLGGWNEQFF,TGTGCCAGCAGCCCCCTCGGGGGATGGAATGAGCAGTTCTTC,TRBJ2-1,-,-,TRBV11-3
CASSLRTSGAWGTGELFF,TGTGCCAGCTCACTTCGGACTAGCGGGGCATGGGGAACCGGGGAGCTGTTTTTT,TRBJ2-2,-,TRBD2,TRBV18
CASSPRQGRANEKLFF,TGTGCCAGCAGCCCTCGACAGGGTCGGGCTAATGAAAAACTGTTTTTT,TRBJ1-4,-,TRBD1,TRBV9
CASKGQGNNNEQFF,TGTGCCAGCAAGGGCCAGGGGAACAACAATGAGCAGTTCTTC,TRBJ2-1,-,-,TRBV28
CASSDSIARASYEQYF,TGTGCCAGCAGTGACTCGATTGCCAGGGCGTCCTACGAGCAGTACTTC,TRBJ2-7,-,-,TRBV6-4
CASSEDRVANEQFF,TGTGCCAGCAGTGAAGACAGGGTGGCAAATGAGCAGTTCTTC,TRBJ2-1,-,-,TRBV2
CASRGGFSPLHF,TGTGCCAGCAGGGGAGGTTTTTCACCCCTCCACTTT,TRBJ1-6,-,-,TRBV27
CASSVTGGNTEAFF,TGTGCCAGCAGCGTAACGGGGGGCAACACTGAAGCTTTCTTT,TRBJ1-1,-,-,TRBV9
CASSPTSTPEQFF,TGTGCCAGCAGCCCTACTAGCACTCCTGAGCAGTTCTTC,TRBJ2-1,-,-,TRBV28
CASSGLSGANVLTF,TGTGCCAGCAGCGGGCTATCTGGGGCCAACGTCCTGACTTTC,TRBJ2-6,once,-,TRBV13
CASSLDRGTGEF,TGTGCCAGCAGCTTAGATCGTGGGACAGGAGAGTTC,TRBJ2-7,few,TRBD1,TRBV11-2
CASAGTNYNEQFF,TGTGCCAGCGCTGGGACTAACTACAATGAGCAGTTCTTC,TRBJ2-1,-,TRBD2,TRBV2
CASSAGRGLQPQHF,TGTGCCAGCAGTGCGGGCAGGGGGCTTCAGCCCCAGCATTTT,TRBJ1-5,-,TRBD1,TRBV2
CASSLPGYGYTF,TGTGCCAGCAGTTTGCCCGGCTATGGCTACACCTTC,TRBJ1-2,-,-,TRBV28
CASSRKRGTTKTDTQYF,TGTGCCAGCAGCCGTAAACGCGGGACCACTAAGACAGATACGCAGTATTTT,TRBJ2-3,-,-,TRBV11-1
CASSPGQGTGELFF,TGTGCCAGCAGCCCGGGACAGGGCACCGGGGAGCTGTTTTTT,TRBJ2-2,-,TRBD1,TRBV4-2
CASSPEIGTSFTDTQYF,TGTGCCAGCAGCCCGGAGATCGGGACTAGCTTCACAGATACGCAGTATTTT,TRBJ2-3,-,TRBD2,TRBV5-6
CASSPRILTPGQGPYEQYF,TGTGCCAGCTCACCGAGGATCCTTACCCCGGGACAGGGCCCCTACGAGCAGTACTTC,TRBJ2-7,-,TRBD1,TRBV18
CASSPTGSNTEAFF,TGTGCCAGCAGCCCAACAGGGTCGAACACTGAAGCTTTCTTT,TRBJ1-1,-,-,TRBV7-2
CAISDLAGSNEKLFF,TGTGCCATCAGTGACTTGGCAGGAAGTAATGAAAAACTGTTTTTT,TRBJ1-4,-,-,TRBV10-3
CAWLGQGNTEAFF,TGTGCCTGGTTAGGACAGGGGAACACTGAAGCTTTCTTT,TRBJ1-1,-,TRBD1,TRBV30
CASSPPTGGASGELFF,TGTGCCAGCAGCCCCCCAACAGGGGGCGCATCCGGGGAGCTGTTTTTT,TRBJ2-2,-,TRBD1,TRBV4-2
CASKGPGAEAFF,TGTGCCAGTAAGGGGCCGGGGGCTGAAGCTTTCTTT,TRBJ1-1,-,-,TRBV19
CASSRDSYEQYF,TGTGCCAGCAGCAGGGACAGCTACGAGCAGTACTTC,TRBJ2-7,-,TRBD1,TRBV5-4
CASSLAVGDQETQYF,TGTGCCAGCAGCTTAGCGGTTGGAGACCAAGAGACCCAGTACTTC,TRBJ2-5,-,-,TRBV7-8
CASSLLGGSYEQYF,TGTGCCAGCAGTTTATTAGGTGGGAGCTACGAGCAGTACTTC,TRBJ2-7,-,-,TRBV27
CASSFGGGSDNEQFF,TGTGCCAGCAGCTTCGGAGGAGGGTCTGACAATGAGCAGTTCTTC,TRBJ2-1,-,-,TRBV5-4
CASSPRQGANTYEQYF,TGTGCCAGCAGTCCAAGACAGGGGGCAAACACCTACGAGCAGTACTTC,TRBJ2-7,-,TRBD1,TRBV7-9
CASSSPFGPPVFEAFF,TGTGCCAGCAGCTCCCCCTTTGGCCCGCCAGTATTCGAAGCTTTCTTT,TRBJ1-1,-,-,TRBV7-3
CASSSDRAYGYTF,TGCGCCAGCAGTTCGGACAGGGCCTATGGCTACACCTTC,TRBJ1-2,-,TRBD1,TRBV5-1
CASKKDGTGIYEQYF,TGTGCCAGCAAAAAAGACGGGACAGGGATCTACGAGCAGTACTTC,TRBJ2-7,-,TRBD1,TRBV2
CASSSTWLAGGRQETQYF,TGTGCCAGCAGCTCGACCTGGCTAGCGGGGGGGCGGCAGGAGACCCAGTACTTC,TRBJ2-5,-,TRBD2,TRBV7-8
CASSLYPPTRQGSSYEQYF,TGTGCCAGCAGTTTATATCCTCCGACCAGACAGGGGAGCTCCTACGAGCAGTACTTC,TRBJ2-7,few,TRBD1,TRBV27
CASSRSDSLLTGEQYF,TGTGCCAGCAGTCGCTCCGACAGCCTCCTGACGGGCGAGCAGTACTTC,TRBJ2-7,-,-,TRBV28
CASSLGQGDNEQFF,TGCGCCAGCAGCCTGGGACAGGGGGACAATGAGCAGTTCTTC,TRBJ2-1,-,TRBD1,TRBV5-1
CASSGDRGYTGELFF,TGTGCCAGCAGTGGGGACAGGGGGTACACCGGGGAGCTGTTTTTT,TRBJ2-2,-,TRBD1,TRBV2
CASGVGDLTDTQYF,TGTGCCAGTGGAGTAGGAGATTTGACCGATACGCAGTATTTT,TRBJ2-3,-,-,TRBV19
CASSPQREAYNEQFF,TGTGCCAGCAGTCCCCAGCGGGAGGCATACAATGAGCAGTTCTTC,TRBJ2-1,-,TRBD2,TRBV7-3
CASSRAGTHTEAFF,TGTGCCAGCAGTCGAGCCGGGACTCACACTGAAGCTTTCTTT,TRBJ1-1,-,-,TRBV6-5
CASSSVVPPKGEQPQHF,TGTGCCAGCAGTTCGGTAGTTCCCCCCAAGGGAGAACAGCCCCAGCATTTT,TRBJ1-5,once,-,TRBV28
CASSACRGEECNQPQHF,TGTGCCAGCAGCGCCTGCCGTGGTGAGGAGTGCAATCAGCCCCAGCATTTT,TRBJ1-5,-,-,TRBV9
CASLGTSGDSYNEQFF,TGTGCCAGCCTCGGGACTAGCGGGGACTCCTACAATGAGCAGTTCTTC,TRBJ2-1,-,TRBD2,TRBV19
CASSEPGLILAKNIQYF,TGCGCCAGCAGTGAGCCCGGACTGATTCTAGCCAAAAACATTCAGTACTTC,TRBJ2-4,-,-,TRBV10-2
CASSLTRVGNQPQHF,TGTGCCAGCAGCTTAACGCGGGTAGGCAATCAGCCCCAGCATTTT,TRBJ1-5,-,-,TRBV7-2
CASSLKRGGSYNEQFF,TGTGCCAGCTCACTTAAGCGGGGGGGCTCCTACAATGAGCAGTTCTTC,TRBJ2-1,-,TRBD2,TRBV18
CASSLSGVLDTQYF,TGCGCCAGCAGCTTGTCGGGGGTTTTAGATACGCAGTATTTT,TRBJ2-3,-,-,TRBV5-1
CASSLGLQSYGYTF,TGTGCCAGCAGCTTAGGGTTACAGAGCTATGGCTACACCTTC,TRBJ1-2,-,-,TRBV7-9
CASSGYTGGKSTDTQYF,TGTGCCAGCAGTGGATATACAGGGGGGAAGAGCACAGATACGCAGTATTTT,TRBJ2-3,-,TRBD1,TRBV6-4